These 30 T cell receptor beta chains share one sample of origin, sequenced in a study of T-cell memory formation after mild COVID-19. TCRdb independently ran MiXCR on the 5' RACE reads; one entry per CDR3 protein. This repertoire shows about 560,000 distinct CDR3 sequences, 15% to 20% found once; its top ten account for roughly 7.8%. Sample: PBMCs or a T cell subset sorted from them (not recorded which). These receptors all come from an adult woman who had mild COVID-19 (a few samples of this study predate the infection). Cell type and time point are not known.

CDR3 in amino acids: CASSPTGRAYEQYF. The CDR3 nucleotides read TGTGCCAGCAGCCCCACAGGGCGGGCCTACGAGCAGTACTTC. V is TRBV7-2 and J is TRBJ2-7, with D possibly being TRBD1 (6 bases). V lost 5 bases, J lost 2 bases, and 13 bases lay in between. The CDR3 sequence is 14 residues long. Looked up from germline, CDR1 is SGHTA and CDR2 is FQGNSA.

This clonotype was detected a few times. V is TRBV18 and J is TRBJ2-1, with D perhaps TRBD2 (6 bases). The ends were cut back, 3 bases at V and 7 bases at J, with 19 bases in the middle. The CDR3 has 16 amino acids. Germline lookup yields CDR1 KGHSH and CDR2 LQKENI. CDR3 sequence: CASSPRLTGVHNEQFF. DNA for the CDR3: TGTGCCAGCTCACCCCGCCTCACGGGGGTACATAATGAGCAGTTCTTC. Based on the CDR3 plus reference TRBV18 and TRBJ2-1, the full variable domain is NAGVMQNPRHLVRRRGQEARLRCSPMKGHSHVYWYRQLPEEGLKFMVYLQKENIIDESGMPKERFSAEFPKEGPSILRIQQVVRGDSAAYFCASSPRLTGVHNEQFFGPGTRLTVL.

This clonotype was observed a handful of times. The chain carries TRBV5-1 and TRBJ1-2; no definite D call. Germline loops: CDR1 SGHRS, CDR2 YFSETQ. This CDR3 contains 15 residues. The V end lost 4 bases, the J end lost 0 bases, and 13 bases lay between the germline ends. The DNA of the CDR3 is TGCGCCAGCAGCCTCGACGGACCTCCTAACTATGGCTACACCTTC. It codes for CASSLDGPPNYGYTF.

This clonotype was found a few times. The rearrangement uses TRBV29-1 and TRBJ2-1; 8 nucleotides match TRBD2. V dropped 6 bases and J dropped 8; count of bases not matched to a gene: 9. The germline V gene encodes CDR1 SQVTM and CDR2 ANQGSEA. The CDR3 spans 13 residues. This CDR3 is CSVAPGAGDEQFF. CDR3 nucleotide sequence: TGCAGCGTCGCCCCGGGAGCGGGGGATGAGCAGTTCTTC.

A few counts support this clonotype. This rearrangement joins TRBV12-3 or TRBV12-4 to TRBJ1-6, with D perhaps TRBD1 (5 bases). The CDR3 has 16 amino acids. Trimming cost V 6 bases and J 5 bases, with 17 bases left between them. The CDR3 is CASSSRGGDHNSPLHF. The CDR3 DNA is TGTGCCAGCAGCTCCCGGGGAGGGGATCATAATTCACCCCTCCACTTT.

V usage is TRBV9 and J usage is TRBJ1-1; possibly TRBD1 for D (5 bases). V lost 0 bases to trimming and J lost 3 bases, with 12 bases between them. The CDR3 has 15 amino acids. CDR1 and CDR2 (germline): SGDLS, YYNGEE. The DNA of the CDR3 is TGTGCCAGCAGCGTAGTCGCCCGGGGGGACACTGAAGCTTTCTTT. Translated, it gives CASSVVARGDTEAFF.

The chain recombines TRBV29-1 with TRBJ1-2, with D hard to call. The CDR3 spans 13 residues. V lost 6 bases to trimming and J lost 4 bases, with 15 bases between them. CDR1 is SQVTM, CDR2 ANQGSEA, per germline. The DNA for the CDR3 is TGCAGCGTCGACTCTTCGGGGTTCTATGGCTACACCTTC. As protein: CSVDSSGFYGYTF.

This chain joins TRBV19 and TRBJ2-3; D is perhaps TRBD2 (6 bases). The CDR3 contains 14 residues. The V gene's germline CDR1 is LNHDA and CDR2 SQIVND (reference sequence). Trimming removed 5 bases at V and 2 bases at J, with 11 bases between. The CDR3 DNA reads TGTGCCAGTAGTCAGGCGGGGTCCACAGATACGCAGTATTTT. Amino acid sequence: CASSQAGSTDTQYF.

V and J are TRBV29-1 and TRBJ2-7; 7 nucleotides agree with TRBD2. J was trimmed by 0 bases and V by 5 bases; bases with no gene match: 4. This CDR3 spans 13 amino acids. Germline loops: CDR1 SQVTM, CDR2 ANQGSEA. This CDR3 reads CSVLAGDSYEQYF. CDR3 in DNA: TGCAGCGTTCTCGCGGGAGACTCCTACGAGCAGTACTTC.

This chain links TRBV5-1 with TRBJ2-6; D remains unclear. This CDR3 spans 15 amino acids. The germline V and J ends were trimmed by 5 bases and 0 bases, with 9 bases remaining between them. Germline V gives CDR1 SGHRS, CDR2 YFSETQ. This CDR3 reads CASSVSLSGANVLTF. In DNA, the CDR3 is TGCGCCAGCAGTGTGAGTCTCTCTGGGGCCAACGTCCTGACTTTC.

The chain couples TRBV20-1 to TRBJ2-5; 11 positions agree with TRBD2. The germline gives CDR1 DFQATT, CDR2 SNEGSKA (reference sequence). The J segment lost 5 bases and the V segment lost 0 bases, leaving 8 bases of the junction unmatched. The CDR3 spans 16 residues. The CDR3 sequence: CSARDISTSGAETQYF. The CDR3 DNA sequence: TGCAGTGCTAGAGATATCTCGACTAGCGGGGCGGAGACCCAGTACTTC.

This chain uses TRBV7-2 with TRBJ2-2; 13 positions agree with TRBD2. This CDR3 has 18 amino acids. V was pared by 4 bases and J by 0 bases, with 5 bases of the junction left unmatched. CDR1 SGHTA and CDR2 FQGNSA come from the germline V gene. The CDR3 sequence is CASSWVGLAGSNTGELFF. The CDR3 coding sequence is TGTGCCAGCAGCTGGGTGGGACTAGCGGGGTCGAACACCGGGGAGCTGTTTTTT. Full variable domain (rest looked up from reference TRBV7-2 and TRBJ2-2): GAGVSQSPSNKVTEKGKDVELRCDPISGHTALYWYRQSLGQGLEFLIYFQGNSAPDKSGLPSDRFSAERTGGSVSTLTIQRTQQEDSAVYLCASSWVGLAGSNTGELFFGEGSRLTVL.

The chain links TRBV29-1 to TRBJ2-3; 8 bases fit TRBD2. There are 16 residues in the CDR3. V shed 4 bases and J 7 bases; nucleotides not matched to a gene: 16. Germline CDR1 is SQVTM and CDR2 is ANQGSEA. This CDR3 reads CSVAPMEAGDGNTQYF. The CDR3 DNA is TGCAGCGTTGCCCCCATGGAAGCGGGAGATGGAAATACGCAGTATTTT.

The rearrangement joins TRBV18 to TRBJ2-5; no clear D gene. The CDR3 runs to 14 residues. Germline V CDR1 and CDR2: KGHSH, LQKENI. The ends were cut back, 1 base at V and 1 base at J, with 7 bases in the middle. The chain's CDR3 is CASSPRGSQETQYF. Written as DNA, the CDR3 is TGTGCCAGCTCACCACGAGGATCCCAAGAGACCCAGTACTTC. Together with reference TRBV18 and TRBJ2-5, the CDR3 gives the full variable domain: NAGVMQNPRHLVRRRGQEARLRCSPMKGHSHVYWYRQLPEEGLKFMVYLQKENIIDESGMPKERFSAEFPKEGPSILRIQQVVRGDSAAYFCASSPRGSQETQYFGPGTRLLVL.

The chain recombines TRBV27 with TRBJ1-1, with D hard to call. V gave up 2 bases and J gave up 6 bases, with 13 bases separating them. The CDR3 spans 14 residues. Germline CDR1 MNHEY, CDR2 SMNVEV (reference sequence). The CDR3 reads CASSLITGAAEAFF. For the CDR3, the DNA is TGTGCCAGCAGTTTAATTACCGGTGCCGCTGAAGCTTTCTTT.

Only a few counts were recorded for this clonotype. This chain connects TRBV21-1 to TRBJ2-5; TRBD1 is the table's D call and was not checked against the DNA. TRBV21-1 is an annotated pseudogene. The CDR3 loop spans 15 amino acids. The CDR3 sequence is CASSNRQAIQETQYF. CDR3 in DNA: TGTGCCAGCAGCAACAGACAGGCTATTCAAGAGACCCAGTACTTC.

This clonotype was seen a handful of times. The chain combines TRBV29-1 with TRBJ2-4, with TRBD2 matching over 7 bases. Losses at the gene ends were 1 base for V and 0 bases for J; bases not matched to a gene: 3. Germline V CDR1 and CDR2: SQVTM, ANQGSEA. The CDR3 contains 15 residues. CDR3 sequence: CSVEAGRGAKNIQYF. CDR3 DNA sequence: TGCAGCGTTGAAGCGGGGAGGGGAGCCAAAAACATTCAGTACTTC.

This clonotype was seen a single time. The rearrangement uses TRBV12-3 or TRBV12-4 and TRBJ1-1; TRBD1 aligns across 8 bases. The CDR3 is 14 residues long. The ends lost 9 bases at V and 3 bases at J; junction bases unmatched: 9. CDR3 nucleotides: TGTGCCAGACCGAACAGGGGGTTGGACACTGAAGCTTTCTTT. It encodes CARPNRGLDTEAFF.

In its sample, this clonotype was seen a few times. This chain joins TRBV9 and TRBJ2-1; the match to TRBD1 covers 7 bases. This CDR3 has 18 amino acids. Germline V gene lookup returns CDR1 SGDLS and CDR2 YYNGEE. V trimming: 3 bases; J trimming: 11 bases; junction bases outside the gene matches: 23. The CDR3 sequence: CASSDEQNTGAGGWKQFF. CDR3 nucleotides: TGTGCCAGCAGCGACGAACAAAATACAGGGGCGGGCGGTTGGAAGCAGTTCTTC.

This clonotype showed up just a few times. The genes are TRBV12-3 or TRBV12-4 and TRBJ2-1; D remains ambiguous. The V gene lost 10 bases and the J gene lost 5 bases, with 6 bases spanning the gap. The CDR3 extends over 10 amino acids. This chain's CDR3 is CATSNNEQFF. CDR3 sequence (DNA): TGTGCCACATCAAACAATGAGCAGTTCTTC.

The chain carries TRBV7-9 and TRBJ1-1; D gene ambiguous. The CDR3 covers 16 residues. Germline values: CDR1 SEHNR, CDR2 FQNEAQ (reference sequence). V lost 5 bases to trimming and J lost 0 bases, with 16 bases between them. Here the CDR3 DNA reads TGTGCCAGCAGCCCCCGGACGGACGGGGTGAACACTGAAGCTTTCTTT. Its protein product is CASSPRTDGVNTEAFF.

J is TRBJ2-1 and V is TRBV20-1, with a tentative D call TRBD1 (6 bases). Trimming removed 5 bases from V and 7 bases from J, with 18 bases in between. Germline V gene data show CDR1 as DFQATT and CDR2 as SNEGSKA (reference sequence). This CDR3 region has 14 residues. CDR3 bases: TGCAGTGCTGAAGGGTACTACAGGGAAAATGAGCAGTTCTTC. Its translation is CSAEGYYRENEQFF.

V is TRBV28 and J is TRBJ2-1; 10 bases are shared with TRBD2. CDR1 is MDHEN and CDR2 is SYDVKM in the germline V gene. The CDR3 totals 13 residues. J lost 7 bases, V lost 11 bases, and 8 bases had no gene match. The CDR3 sequence: CAVRTSGTNEQFF. The CDR3 DNA follows: TGTGCCGTCAGGACTAGCGGTACAAATGAGCAGTTCTTC.

This clonotype was recorded a few times. The rearrangement links TRBV6-5 to TRBJ1-6; 11 nucleotides match TRBD1. Germline loops: CDR1 MNHEY, CDR2 SVGAGI. J was trimmed by 4 bases and V by 6 bases; bases with no gene match: 5. This CDR3 has 16 residues. The CDR3 nucleotides are TGTGCCAGCAGCCACGGACAGGGGGCTTATAATTCACCCCTCCACTTT. Its protein is CASSHGQGAYNSPLHF.

V gene TRBV18 combines with J gene TRBJ2-5; D perhaps matches TRBD2 (6 bases). The CDR3 runs 13 residues. The germline V and J ends were trimmed by 6 bases and 5 bases, with 13 bases remaining between them. Germline V gives CDR1 KGHSH, CDR2 LQKENI. CDR3 DNA: TGTGCCAGCTCCTTCGACGCGGGGGAGACCCAGTACTTC. This translates into CASSFDAGETQYF.

V is TRBV7-2 and J is TRBJ2-3; 8 bases match TRBD2. With V trimmed by 1 base and J by 4 bases, 13 bases remained unmatched. This CDR3 region has 18 residues. Per germline, CDR1 SGHTA and CDR2 FQGNSA. CDR3 in DNA: TGTGCCAGCAGCTTAGTGGTCAAAGGGAGCGGGAGCGCAGATACGCAGTATTTT. Amino acids: CASSLVVKGSGSADTQYF.

This clonotype was seen only a few times. The CDR3 DNA sequence: TGTGCCAGCAGCTTATTCGACAGGGACTCCTACGAGCAGTACTTC. This codes for CASSLFDRDSYEQYF. V and J are TRBV5-4 and TRBJ2-7, with 7 bases aligning to TRBD1. Germline CDR1 SGHNT, CDR2 YYREEE (reference sequence). The CDR3 has 15 amino acids. V lost 2 bases to trimming and J lost 0 bases; unmatched junction nucleotides: 5.

This sequence joins TRBV19 and TRBJ1-1, with no clear D. Trimming took 3 bases from V and 0 from J, leaving 11 bases between them. This CDR3 is 15 amino acids long. Germline loops: CDR1 LNHDA, CDR2 SQIVND (reference sequence). In DNA form, the CDR3 reads TGTGCCAGTAGTATGTCCCCCGGTATGAACACTGAAGCTTTCTTT. It is translated as CASSMSPGMNTEAFF.

This clonotype has at least ten counts. This CDR3 is CASSLDRDRPSYEQYF. The CDR3 DNA sequence: TGTGCCAGCAGTCTTGACCGGGACCGACCCTCCTACGAGCAGTACTTC. V usage is TRBV7-2 and J usage is TRBJ2-7; D tentatively fits TRBD1 or TRBD2 (5 bases each). The V end was cut by 6 bases, the J end by 0 bases, with 18 bases between. This CDR3 is 16 amino acids long. Germline CDR1 is SGHTA and CDR2 is FQGNSA. Variable domain in full (rest from reference TRBV7-2 and TRBJ2-7): GAGVSQSPSNKVTEKGKDVELRCDPISGHTALYWYRQSLGQGLEFLIYFQGNSAPDKSGLPSDRFSAERTGGSVSTLTIQRTQQEDSAVYLCASSLDRDRPSYEQYFGPGTRLTVT.

This chain joins TRBV3-1 and TRBJ2-5; D remains ambiguous. The V and J ends lost 2 bases and 4 bases respectively, with 14 bases between them. The germline V gene encodes CDR1 LGHDT and CDR2 YNNKEL (reference sequence). The CDR3 runs to 15 residues. DNA of the CDR3: TGTGCCAGCAGCCAACGGCGTTTTGAAGGAGAGACCCAGTACTTC. The encoded protein is CASSQRRFEGETQYF.